This TCR beta chain was sequenced during a study of CD4 T cell repertoires and nickel (dated by TCRdb to the early 2020s). CDR1 and CDR2, looked up from the germline V gene, are SGHNT and YENEEA. Trimming leaves V shorter by 5 bases and J shorter by 5 bases, with the junction holding 4 bases beyond the gene matches. The CDR3 goes from the cysteine to the phenylalanine over 15 residues. The sequence is cut down to CDR3 DNA, 45 bases in frame from base 1. There are a few counts of this clonotype. Its antigen remains unidentified. Per-nucleotide qualities are absent, and no much larger clonotype sits a single base away. The protocol used for the library was RT-PCR. The run used an Illumina MiSeq. In-frame beta chains were kept once TCRdb had trimmed the public reads at Q25 with fastp and called clones with MiXCR. Rows are combined by CDR3 protein, so each entry shows the most common genes and DNA. The sample table shows 500 or so distinct CDR3 sequences, and roughly 68% are seen once. The leading ten clones occupy 6.5% of the sample.

Sequencing was done on a sample of CD4+ T cells from blood, not recorded whether cultured. The chain is made from TRBV11-3 and TRBJ2-1; TRBD2 fits 12 bases in the junction. The receptor comes from a human donor in a nickel allergy study, with or without nickel allergy (not recorded which). It is not recorded whether this sample comes from one donor or several. This receptor carries the CDR3 CASSRGLAGHNEQFF. The nucleotide sequence reads as follows: TGTGCCAGCAGCAGGGGACTAGCGGGCCACAATGAGCAGTTCTTC.